The next 23 T cell receptor beta chains were all read from a single sample in a study of cytomegalovirus exposure and HLA in healthy donors. In the PCR, 60 Vbeta and 13 Jbeta primers were used. Data came from immunoSEQ multiplex PCR; TCRdb stores just in-frame clones and leaves some out. The profile shows around 100,000 clones, roughly four fifths of them singletons. The sequenced material came from PBMCs. Every receptor here comes from a man aged 35 to 55 in good health and CMV-seropositive.

The rearrangement links TRBV5-1 to TRBJ2-2; D call uncertain. This CDR3 has 13 residues. Per germline, CDR1 SGHRS and CDR2 YFSETQ. V dropped 0 bases and J dropped 3 bases, with 3 bases sitting between them. CDR3 sequence reads: CASSLAYTGELFF. CDR3 DNA: TGCGCCAGCAGCTTGGCCTACACCGGGGAGCTGTTTTTT.

The rearrangement joins TRBV11-2 to TRBJ2-3; D possibly corresponds to TRBD1 (5 bases). V dropped 1 base and J dropped 4 bases, with 15 bases sitting between them. The germline V gene encodes CDR1 SGHAT and CDR2 FQNNGV. The CDR3 runs to 16 residues. The CDR3 sequence: CASSLGRQTLADTQYF. In DNA, the CDR3 is TGTGCCAGCAGCTTAGGGAGACAGACGCTAGCAGATACGCAGTATTTT.

On this clone itself: Germline is not matched at one junction end, which may reflect a read error. This chain uses TRBV7-9 with TRBJ2-7; TRBD1 might be the D (6 bases). This CDR3 is built from 12 residues. Germline V gene sequence: CDR1 SEHNR, CDR2 FQNEAQ (reference sequence). For the CDR3, the DNA is TGTTCCAGCAGCCGCACAGGGTTGGAGCAGTACTTC. It is translated as CSSSRTGLEQYF.

This clone appeared once. This chain joins TRBV25-1 and TRBJ2-3, with a possible D match to TRBD1 (6 bases). Germline CDR1 reads MGHDK; CDR2 reads SYGVNS. The V end lost 4 bases, the J end lost 2 bases, and 16 bases lay between the germline ends. The CDR3 covers 16 residues. The CDR3 DNA sequence: TGTGCCAGCAGTGTCTCGGGACACACGCTCACAGATACGCAGTATTTT. Protein sequence: CASSVSGHTLTDTQYF.

This clone was detected only a few times. The chain joins TRBV11-3 to TRBJ2-2; 9 bases are a match to TRBD2. The J segment lost 3 bases and the V segment lost 2 bases, leaving 7 bases of the junction unmatched. This CDR3 is built from 17 residues. Germline-derived CDR1 and CDR2 are SGHNT and YENEEA. CDR3 nucleotides: TGTGCCAGCAGCTTACTAGCGGGGAGCGGGGACACCGGGGAGCTGTTTTTT. It translates to CASSLLAGSGDTGELFF.

CDR3: CASSLSINNEQFF. For the CDR3, the DNA is TGTGCCAGCAGCTTATCTATTAACAATGAGCAGTTCTTC. V usage is TRBV7-3 and J usage is TRBJ2-1; D not resolved. Germline CDR1 reads SGHTA; CDR2 reads FQGTGA. CDR3 length: 13 residues. V was pared by 2 bases and J by 5 bases, with 7 bases between. Complete variable domain (other parts from reference TRBV7-3 and TRBJ2-1): GAGVSQTPSNKVTEKGKYVELRCDPISGHTALYWYRQSLGQGPEFLIYFQGTGAADDSGLPNDRFFAVRPEGSVSTLKIQRTERGDSAVYLCASSLSINNEQFFGPGTRLTVL.

The chain employs TRBV30 and TRBJ2-5; 14 bases agree with TRBD2. CDR3 length: 16 residues. Germline CDR1 GTSNPN, CDR2 SVGIG (reference sequence). The ends lost 4 bases at V and 7 bases at J; junction bases unmatched: 11. CDR3 residues: CAWTYTGLAGGGTQYF. CDR3 in DNA: TGTGCCTGGACCTACACCGGACTAGCGGGAGGTGGGACCCAGTACTTC.

V usage is TRBV29-1 and J usage is TRBJ1-2; D is undetermined. Trimming pared 5 bases from V and 7 bases from J, leaving 11 bases between. This CDR3 contains 11 residues. Germline V gene lookup returns CDR1 SQVTM and CDR2 ANQGSEA. CDR3 nucleotides: TGCAGCGTTATGACAATTCCTGGCTACACCTTC. Translation: CSVMTIPGYTF.

The J gene is TRBJ1-1, the V gene TRBV12-5, with a weak D call TRBD1 (5 bases). In germline, CDR1 is LGHNT, CDR2 FRNRAP. CDR3 length: 12 amino acids. Trimming took 6 bases from V and 4 from J, leaving 9 bases between them. CDR3 region: CASGLGGTEAFF. CDR3 sequence (DNA): TGTGCTAGTGGGCTCGGGGGCACTGAAGCTTTCTTT. Variable domain in full (rest from reference TRBV12-5 and TRBJ1-1): DARVTQTPRHKVTEMGQEVTMRCQPILGHNTVFWYRQTMMQGLELLAYFRNRAPLDDSGMPKDRFSAEMPDATLATLKIQPSEPRDSAVYFCASGLGGTEAFFGQGTRLTVV.

The chain uses TRBV2 and TRBJ1-1, with D tentatively TRBD1 (6 bases). The CDR3 runs 13 residues. Trimming took off 9 bases at V and 1 base at J, with 12 bases between the two ends. CDR1 is SNHLY, CDR2 FYNNEI, per germline. CDR3 sequence: CASNRVPNTEAFF. CDR3 nucleotides: TGTGCCAGTAACAGGGTTCCGAACACTGAAGCTTTCTTT.

The rearrangement links TRBV18 to TRBJ1-4; 8 positions agree with TRBD1. The CDR3 totals 14 residues. The germline CDR1 and CDR2 sequences are KGHSH and LQKENI. The ends lost 3 bases at V and 8 bases at J; junction bases unmatched: 5. CDR3 DNA: TGTGCCAGCTCACCCGACAGGGGAAGAGAAAAACTGTTTTTT. Amino acids: CASSPDRGREKLFF. Variable domain in full (rest from reference TRBV18 and TRBJ1-4): NAGVMQNPRHLVRRRGQEARLRCSPMKGHSHVYWYRQLPEEGLKFMVYLQKENIIDESGMPKERFSAEFPKEGPSILRIQQVVRGDSAAYFCASSPDRGREKLFFGSGTQLSVL.

The chain is built from TRBV30 and TRBJ1-1, with 7 bases identical to TRBD1. The germline V gene encodes CDR1 GTSNPN and CDR2 SVGIG (reference sequence). Unmatched junction bases numbered 2, after V lost 4 bases and J lost 3 bases. This CDR3 region has 12 residues. The CDR3 coding sequence is TGTGCCTGGACAGGGGGTTACACTGAAGCTTTCTTT. Translating it yields CAWTGGYTEAFF.

This clone counts as medium-sized. Other nucleotide sequences in the sample specify the same CDR3. The chain uses TRBV7-9 and TRBJ1-4, with 7 bases fitting TRBD1. The CDR3 loop spans 15 amino acids. Germline V gene lookup returns CDR1 SEHNR and CDR2 FQNEAQ (reference sequence). Trimming removed 5 bases from V and 2 bases from J; junction bases left unmatched: 5. The CDR3 DNA follows: TGTGCCAGCAGCCCGAAAGGGGGCACTAATGAAAAACTGTTTTTT. Its translation is CASSPKGGTNEKLFF.

This chain joins TRBV5-1 and TRBJ1-1; D call uncertain. V was pared by 0 bases and J by 0 bases, with 3 bases between. The CDR3 is 13 amino acids. The germline V gene encodes CDR1 SGHRS and CDR2 YFSETQ. The CDR3 DNA follows: TGCGCCAGCAGCTTGGTAGTGAACACTGAAGCTTTCTTT. The encoded protein is CASSLVVNTEAFF.

The chain has TRBV5-1 and TRBJ2-5; 9 bases map to TRBD1. J gave up 4 bases and V 4 bases, and 2 bases lay outside the gene matches. The CDR3 is 13 residues long. Germline V gives CDR1 SGHRS, CDR2 YFSETQ. The CDR3: CASSVGQGETQYF. The CDR3 DNA reads as TGCGCCAGCAGCGTGGGACAGGGAGAGACCCAGTACTTC.

The gene calls are TRBV19 and TRBJ2-7; possibly TRBD2 for D (6 bases). CDR1 is LNHDA, CDR2 SQIVND, per germline (reference sequence). The CDR3 sequence is 13 residues long. The V and J ends lost 6 bases and 6 bases respectively, with 15 bases between them. As DNA, the CDR3 is TGTGCCAGTAGGATGGCTGCCGGGGGCGAGCAGTACTTC. Its protein is CASRMAAGGEQYF.

This clone has only a few counts. The V and J genes are TRBV2 and TRBJ1-1; D is uncertain. The CDR3 has 13 amino acids. The V gene's germline CDR1 is SNHLY and CDR2 FYNNEI. Trimming took 6 bases from V and 0 from J, leaving 8 bases between them. CDR3 amino acids: CASSSNLNTEAFF. The DNA of the CDR3 is TGTGCCAGCAGCTCCAACTTGAACACTGAAGCTTTCTTT.

The J gene is TRBJ2-2, the V gene TRBV5-5; D possibly corresponds to TRBD1 (5 bases). Trimming removed 3 bases at V and 7 bases at J, with 10 bases between. The CDR3 loop spans 13 amino acids. Germline assignment: CDR1 SGHKS and CDR2 YYEKEE (reference sequence). CDR3 coding DNA: TGTGCCAGCAGCTGGGGCACGGTCGGGGAGCTGTTTTTT. It encodes CASSWGTVGELFF.

The V and J genes are TRBV11-2 and TRBJ2-1; TRBD2 agrees at 13 bases. CDR1 SGHAT and CDR2 FQNNGV come from the germline V gene. CDR3 length: 15 residues. The V segment lost 5 bases and the J segment 9 bases; nucleotides outside the gene matches: 7. Here the CDR3 reads CASSVLAGGPSEQFF. In DNA form, the CDR3 reads TGTGCCAGCAGCGTACTAGCGGGAGGGCCTAGTGAGCAGTTCTTC.

This clone was seen only once. This CDR3 reads CASSSPVEAFF. CDR3 nucleotide sequence: TGTGCCAGCAGCAGTCCAGTGGAGGCTTTCTTT. The chain uses TRBV28 and TRBJ1-1; D gene ambiguous. The ends were cut back, 6 bases at V and 11 bases at J, with 13 bases in the middle. Germline V gives CDR1 MDHEN, CDR2 SYDVKM. The CDR3 totals 11 residues. The variable domain in full, completed from reference TRBV28 and TRBJ1-1, reads DVKVTQSSRYLVKRTGEKVFLECVQDMDHENMFWYRQDPGLGLRLIYFSYDVKMKEKGDIPEGYSVSREKKERFSLILESASTNQTSMYLCASSSPVEAFFGQGTRLTVV.

There are a few counts of this clone. The V and J genes are TRBV11-2 and TRBJ1-3; perhaps TRBD1 as D (5 bases). The germline V gene encodes CDR1 SGHAT and CDR2 FQNNGV. The CDR3 sequence is 15 residues long. The V end was cut by 2 bases, the J end by 0 bases, with 8 bases between. The CDR3 nucleotides read TGTGCCAGCAGCTTACAGGGAAGCTCTGGAAACACCATATATTTT. Translated: CASSLQGSSGNTIYF.

This chain connects TRBV27 to TRBJ1-2; possible D gene TRBD1, 6 bases. The V gene's germline CDR1 is MNHEY and CDR2 SMNVEV (reference sequence). Between the trimmed V and J ends, which lost 5 bases and 5 bases, there was a span of 15 bases. The CDR3 totals 14 residues. The CDR3 DNA sequence: TGTGCCAGCAGTCCGGACAGCAAGATTTATGGCTACACCTTC. Translation: CASSPDSKIYGYTF.

The V gene is TRBV18, the J gene TRBJ1-5; D perhaps matches TRBD1 (6 bases). Germline V CDR1 and CDR2: KGHSH, LQKENI. The CDR3 runs 15 residues. Trimming stripped 3 bases from V and 5 bases from J, with 14 bases between. The CDR3 DNA follows: TGTGCCAGCTCACCCCCGGCGGGGGCGGATCAGCCCCAGCATTTT. This translates into CASSPPAGADQPQHF.